A single sample gave rise to the 15 T cell receptor beta chains below, sequenced in a study of CD8 T cells in Susac syndrome. An input of roughly 0.45 to 1 ug of RNA was subjected to reverse transcription using random hexamers. From the immunoSEQ multiplex PCR reads, TCRdb called clonotypes with MiXCR, one entry per CDR3 protein. The data contain hundreds of thousands of distinct CDR3 sequences, more than 70% of them singletons. Sequencing used CD8+ T cells from PBMCs. These receptors were taken from a human donor with multiple sclerosis.

The chain is built from TRBV20-1 and TRBJ2-1; D gene unclear. V was cut by 3 bases and J by 7 bases, with 13 bases left in between. The CDR3 sequence is 13 residues long. Germline assignment: CDR1 DFQATT and CDR2 SNEGSKA (reference sequence). CDR3 DNA sequence: TGCAGTGCTAGGCCCTCTAGTTTTAATGAGCAGTTCTTC. It encodes CSARPSSFNEQFF.

This chain connects TRBV6-4 to TRBJ2-3; 8 bases map to TRBD2. The V segment lost 3 bases and the J segment 1 base; nucleotides outside the gene matches: 6. This CDR3 is 16 amino acids long. CDR1 and CDR2 (germline): MRHNA, SNTAGT. The CDR3 reads CASSEGSGSGTDTQYF. The CDR3 DNA follows: TGTGCCAGCAGTGAGGGAAGCGGGAGTGGCACAGATACGCAGTATTTT.

A few counts support this clonotype. V and J are TRBV12-3 or TRBV12-4 and TRBJ2-3; TRBD2 matches at 7 bases. CDR3 length: 14 amino acids. V trimming: 5 bases; J trimming: 1 base; junction bases outside the gene matches: 3. The CDR3 region has the DNA TGTGCCAGCAGTCGCGCGGGGGGCACAGATACGCAGTATTTT. Encoded protein: CASSRAGGTDTQYF.

J is TRBJ2-3 and V is TRBV27; TRBD2 matches at 8 bases. Germline CDR1 is MNHEY and CDR2 is SMNVEV (reference sequence). The CDR3 is 16 amino acids. With 2 bases clipped from V and 2 bases from J, the junction kept 6 bases outside the gene matches. CDR3 region: CASSLLSGGLTDTQYF. Written as DNA, the CDR3 is TGTGCCAGCAGTTTACTAAGCGGGGGCCTCACAGATACGCAGTATTTT.

The chain links TRBV9 to TRBJ1-1; 9 nucleotides line up with TRBD1. There are 16 residues in the CDR3. V trimming: 3 bases; J trimming: 7 bases; junction bases outside the gene matches: 13. CDR1 SGDLS and CDR2 YYNGEE come from the germline V gene. The CDR3 nucleotides read TGTGCCAGCAGCGACGGAGAGGACAGGGGATGGGGTGAAGCTTTCTTT. It yields the protein CASSDGEDRGWGEAFF. Drawing the rest from reference TRBV9 and TRBJ1-1, the complete variable domain is DSGVTQTPKHLITATGQRVTLRCSPRSGDLSVYWYQQSLDQGLQFLIQYYNGEERAKGNILERFSAQQFPDLHSELNLSSLELGDSALYFCASSDGEDRGWGEAFFGQGTRLTVV.

CDR3 region: CASSEALQAKNTEAFF. CDR3 nucleotide sequence: TGTGCCAGCAGTGAAGCGCTTCAGGCGAAGAACACTGAAGCTTTCTTT. The V call is TRBV2, the J call TRBJ1-1; D gene unclear. In germline, CDR1 is SNHLY, CDR2 FYNNEI. This CDR3 is 16 amino acids long. V lost 0 bases to trimming and J lost 1 base, with 12 bases between them.

This rearrangement joins TRBV3-1 to TRBJ2-1; D perhaps matches TRBD2 (6 bases). V was shortened by 0 bases and J by 6 bases, with 15 bases between the two germline ends. Germline V gene sequence: CDR1 LGHDT, CDR2 YNNKEL (reference sequence). The CDR3 runs 16 residues. The CDR3 reads CASSQDVGGFGNEQFF. Written as DNA, the CDR3 is TGTGCCAGCAGCCAAGATGTGGGGGGTTTCGGCAATGAGCAGTTCTTC.

The rearrangement joins TRBV12-3 or TRBV12-4 to TRBJ2-1, with D hard to call. V gave up 3 bases and J gave up 6 bases, with 12 bases separating them. This CDR3 has 14 amino acids. The CDR3 region has the DNA TGTGCCAGCAGTTTTTCCAGTTCAGTCAATGAGCAGTTCTTC. Translated, it gives CASSFSSSVNEQFF.

The rearrangement joins TRBV5-6 to TRBJ1-2; D not resolved. The CDR3 is 15 amino acids. V lost 4 bases and J lost 4, with 17 bases in between. The V gene's germline CDR1 is SGHDT and CDR2 YYEEEE. For the CDR3, the DNA is TGTGCCAGCAGCCGAGCCCAGGACGGACCCTATGGCTACACCTTC. It encodes CASSRAQDGPYGYTF.

The rearrangement uses TRBV6-1 and TRBJ2-3, with 11 bases fitting TRBD2. In germline, CDR1 is MNHNS, CDR2 SASEGT. The CDR3 contains 16 residues. For the CDR3, the DNA is TGTGCGTCGGGGACTAGCGGATCGTATAGCACAGATACGCAGTATTTT. This translates into CASGTSGSYSTDTQYF.

The rearrangement uses TRBV27 and TRBJ1-1, with 9 bases that match TRBD1. The CDR3 spans 14 residues. After removal of 1 base from V and 4 bases from J, the junction contained 1 base not matched to a gene. Germline CDR1 reads MNHEY; CDR2 reads SMNVEV (reference sequence). The CDR3, as DNA: TGTGCCAGCAGTTTATACAGGGGGCGCACTGAAGCTTTCTTT. Translating gives CASSLYRGRTEAFF.

V is TRBV20-1 and J is TRBJ2-7; D is possibly TRBD1 (7 bases). Trimming stripped 0 bases from V and 0 bases from J, with 12 bases between. Per the germline V gene, CDR1 is DFQATT and CDR2 is SNEGSKA (reference sequence). The CDR3 consists of 15 residues. DNA of the CDR3: TGCAGTGCTAGAGATCCCAGGGGGGTCTCCTACGAGCAGTACTTC. Residues: CSARDPRGVSYEQYF.

The chain couples TRBV5-1 to TRBJ2-1, with D perhaps TRBD1 (6 bases). CDR1 is SGHRS, CDR2 YFSETQ, per germline. The CDR3 totals 15 residues. V lost 4 bases and J lost 3, with 14 bases in between. The CDR3 region has the DNA TGCGCCAGCAGCCGCCACTTGGACAGCTACAATGAGCAGTTCTTC. It codes for CASSRHLDSYNEQFF. Based on the CDR3 plus reference TRBV5-1 and TRBJ2-1, the full variable domain is KAGVTQTPRYLIKTRGQQVTLSCSPISGHRSVSWYQQTPGQGLQFLFEYFSETQRNKGNFPGRFSGRQFSNSRSEMNVSTLELGDSALYLCASSRHLDSYNEQFFGPGTRLTVL.

In DNA form, the CDR3 reads TGTGCCAGCAGTTTACTGGCGGGAGGGCTGGACGAGCAGTACTTC. Protein sequence: CASSLLAGGLDEQYF. The chain is built from TRBV27 and TRBJ2-7; 9 bases match TRBD2. The CDR3 sequence is 15 residues long. Germline CDR1 reads MNHEY; CDR2 reads SMNVEV (reference sequence). V shed 2 bases and J 5 bases; nucleotides not matched to a gene: 7.

This clonotype is a singleton in its sample. This CDR3 reads CASSFSGERNYGYTF. As DNA, the CDR3 is TGCGCCAGCAGCTTCTCCGGGGAAAGGAACTATGGCTACACCTTC. The chain joins TRBV5-1 to TRBJ1-2; no reliable D call. The CDR3 is made up of 15 amino acids. Germline assignment: CDR1 SGHRS and CDR2 YFSETQ. V was cut by 2 bases and J by 2 bases, with 13 bases left in between.